This TCR beta chain appears in the sequencing data of a study of cytomegalovirus exposure and HLA in healthy donors. Trimming cost V 6 bases and J 11 bases, with 14 bases left between them. The CDR3 extends over 12 amino acids. Germline V gene lookup returns CDR1 LNHDA and CDR2 SQIVND (reference sequence). A multiplex PCR was run with 60 Vbeta primers and 13 Jbeta primers. In the authors' workflow: Counted up in a later analysis, unique TCR beta chains came to 60 million to 95 million, with around 9.9 million shared. Clones were read by immunoSEQ multiplex PCR, and TCRdb kept only the in-frame ones, dropping some. Clonal size and the V and J genes are those of that table, whereas D and trimming came from the DNA. Of 55,000 to 85,000 clones in the sample, about nine tenths were seen once. Despite likely unrecorded immune exposures, the donors were nominally healthy at the time of sampling.

This chain connects TRBV19 to TRBJ1-5; the D gene is possibly TRBD1 (6 bases). The sequencing input was PBMCs. This receptor was obtained from a woman between 25 and 40 years old in good health and CMV-seronegative. CDR3 coding DNA: TGTGCCAGTAGGTATGGACAGTTGTCCCAGCATTTT. As protein: CASRYGQLSQHF.